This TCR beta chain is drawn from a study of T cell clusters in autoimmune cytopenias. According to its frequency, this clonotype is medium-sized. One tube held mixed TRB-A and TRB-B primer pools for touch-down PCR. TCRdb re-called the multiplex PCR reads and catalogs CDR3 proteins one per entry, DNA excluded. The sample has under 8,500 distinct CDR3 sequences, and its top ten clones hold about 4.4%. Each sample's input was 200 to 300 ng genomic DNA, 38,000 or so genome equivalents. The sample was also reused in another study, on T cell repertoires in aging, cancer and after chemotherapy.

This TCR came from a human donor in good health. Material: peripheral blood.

CDR3 sequence: CSVEVRQGAVRYEQYF. The genes are TRBV29-1 and TRBJ2-7; TCRdb's D call, TRBD1, is unchecked because there is no DNA. CDR1 is SQVTM, CDR2 ANQGSEA, per germline. This CDR3 is built from 16 residues.